Shown below are 29 T cell receptor beta chains from a single sample sequenced in a study of T cell responses to AZD1222 COVID-19 vaccine. Sequencing was performed with immunoSEQ multiplex PCR; in TCRdb, only in-frame clones are kept and a portion is missing. Of approximately 190,000 clones listed, approximately 92% are singletons. The sequencing used peripheral blood, collected on day 0 of AZD1222 vaccination. The receptors here all came from an adult in good health.

This chain uses TRBV10-2 with TRBJ2-5; TRBD2 agrees at 11 bases. CDR1 and CDR2 (germline): WSHSY, SAAADI. Unmatched junction bases numbered 5, after V lost 5 bases and J lost 3 bases. The CDR3 length is 15 residues. The chain's CDR3 is CASSPTSGVKETQYF. The DNA of the CDR3 is TGCGCCAGCAGTCCGACTAGCGGGGTTAAAGAGACCCAGTACTTC.

The V and J genes are TRBV5-5 and TRBJ2-5, with 9 bases matching TRBD1. CDR3 length equals 16 residues. Trimming took 1 base from V and 2 from J; bases not matched to a gene: 6. Looked up from germline, CDR1 is SGHKS and CDR2 is YYEKEE (reference sequence). This chain's CDR3 is CASSLLDRGLQETQYF. The CDR3 DNA reads TGTGCCAGCAGCTTGTTGGACAGGGGACTTCAAGAGACCCAGTACTTC.

This clone appeared once. The V and J genes are TRBV7-2 and TRBJ2-7; D might be TRBD1 (5 bases). Trimming shortened V by 0 bases and J by 3 bases, and 6 bases separated the two germline ends. The CDR3 is 13 residues long. The V gene's germline CDR1 is SGHTA and CDR2 FQGNSA. The CDR3 coding sequence is TGTGCCAGCAGCTTAGCCAGGGACTACGAGCAGTACTTC. This gives the protein CASSLARDYEQYF.

The rearrangement joins TRBV6-5 to TRBJ1-1, with D unresolved. This CDR3 region has 14 residues. V lost 6 bases, J lost 1 base, and 12 bases lay in between. From germline, CDR1 is MNHEY and CDR2 SVGAGI. For the CDR3, the DNA is TGTGCCAGCAGCCCCGCGGCCCGGAACACTGAAGCTTTCTTT. Protein product: CASSPAARNTEAFF.

J is TRBJ1-5 and V is TRBV10-3, with D hard to call. CDR1 and CDR2 from the germline V gene are ENHRY and SYGVKD. V was shortened by 3 bases and J by 7 bases, with 16 bases between the two germline ends. This CDR3 contains 15 residues. The CDR3 loop is CAISEQSGRDQPQHF. As DNA, the CDR3 is TGTGCCATCAGTGAACAGTCCGGGAGAGACCAGCCCCAGCATTTT.

The chain recombines TRBV24-1 with TRBJ2-2; weak D call: TRBD1 (9 bases). CDR1 and CDR2 (germline): KGHDR, SFDVKD. Deletions cut 4 bases from V and 6 bases from J, with 26 bases between. CDR3 length: 19 residues. The DNA of the CDR3 is TGTGCCACCAGTGAACCCACGGGACAGGGCACGGGAGGGGCCGGGGAGCTGTTTTTT. Its translation is CATSEPTGQGTGGAGELFF.

J is TRBJ1-1 and V is TRBV29-1; D gene unclear. The CDR3 has 13 residues. From germline, CDR1 is SQVTM and CDR2 ANQGSEA. V lost 1 base, J lost 5 bases, and 11 bases lay in between. CDR3 in amino acids: CSVEVFLRTEAFF. DNA for the CDR3: TGCAGCGTTGAAGTCTTTCTGAGGACTGAAGCTTTCTTT. Drawing the rest from reference TRBV29-1 and TRBJ1-1, the complete variable domain is SAVISQKPSRDICQRGTSLTIQCQVDSQVTMMFWYRQQPGQSLTLIATANQGSEATYESGFVIDKFPISRPNLTFSTLTVSNMSPEDSSIYLCSVEVFLRTEAFFGQGTRLTVV.

This CDR3 is CASSRPGQGNSPLHF. The CDR3 DNA reads TGTGCCAGCAGCCGCCCGGGACAGGGAAATTCACCCCTCCACTTT. The V gene is TRBV3-1 (or the pseudogene TRBV3-2), the J gene TRBJ1-6, with TRBD1 identical over 9 bases. The length of the CDR3 is 15 residues. Germline loops: CDR1 LGHDT, CDR2 YNNKEL (reference sequence). V gave up 4 bases and J gave up 7 bases; unmatched junction bases: 5.

The rearrangement uses TRBV27 and TRBJ2-6; no reliable D call. Per the germline V gene, CDR1 is MNHEY and CDR2 is SMNVEV (reference sequence). This CDR3 is 15 amino acids long. V lost 1 base and J lost 0, with 4 bases in between. CDR3 sequence (DNA): TGTGCCAGCAGTTTATGGGCCTCTGGGGCCAACGTCCTGACTTTC. Translating gives CASSLWASGANVLTF.

This chain joins TRBV7-2 and TRBJ2-2; D is perhaps TRBD2 (7 bases). Germline V CDR1 and CDR2: SGHTA, FQGNSA. Trimming took 5 bases from V and 5 from J, leaving 15 bases between them. The CDR3 length is 15 residues. Here the CDR3 reads CASSRGGPGTGELFF. CDR3 nucleotide sequence: TGTGCCAGCAGCAGGGGGGGGCCGGGAACCGGGGAGCTGTTTTTT.

The chain has TRBV4-3 and TRBJ1-2; 8 positions agree with TRBD1. Germline lookup yields CDR1 LGHNA and CDR2 YSLEER. The CDR3 extends over 15 amino acids. The J segment lost 5 bases and the V segment lost 1 base, leaving 6 bases of the junction unmatched. The CDR3 is CASSQVSGQAYGYTF. The CDR3 DNA is TGCGCCAGCAGCCAAGTCTCGGGACAGGCATATGGCTACACCTTC.

The chain couples TRBV5-1 to TRBJ1-2; the match to TRBD1 covers 8 bases. The CDR3 is 14 amino acids. Germline V gene sequence: CDR1 SGHRS, CDR2 YFSETQ. The trim removed 0 bases at V and 8 bases at J, leaving 6 bases unmatched. This CDR3 is CASSLDTGGRGYTF. The CDR3 DNA is TGCGCCAGCAGCTTGGACACAGGGGGAAGAGGCTACACCTTC.

This CDR3 reads CASSLPAQGKNTEAFF. Here the CDR3 DNA reads TGTGCCAGCAGTTTACCTGCACAGGGAAAGAACACTGAAGCTTTCTTT. The chain is built from TRBV28 and TRBJ1-1, with a tentative D call TRBD1 (6 bases). This CDR3 region has 16 residues. Germline CDR1 MDHEN, CDR2 SYDVKM. The V end lost 2 bases, the J end lost 1 base, and 14 bases lay between the germline ends.

V usage is TRBV14 and J usage is TRBJ2-6, with D tentatively TRBD2 (6 bases). Germline V gives CDR1 SGHDN, CDR2 FVKESK. The CDR3 length is 16 residues. V lost 2 bases and J lost 3, with 11 bases in between. The CDR3 is CASSQWGVYGANVLTF. The CDR3 DNA reads TGTGCCAGCAGCCAATGGGGGGTGTATGGGGCCAACGTCCTGACTTTC.

The DNA of the CDR3 is TGTGCCTGGGGTGGGGGGAATACGCAGTATTTT. It codes for CAWGGGNTQYF. The genes are TRBV30 and TRBJ2-3, with TRBD2 as a possible D gene (6 bases). Germline CDR1 and CDR2: GTSNPN and SVGIG (reference sequence). The V end was cut by 5 bases, the J end by 7 bases, with 10 bases between. The CDR3 sequence is 11 residues long. Combining the CDR3 with reference TRBV30 and TRBJ2-3 gives the whole variable domain SQTIHQWPATLVQPVGSPLSLECTVEGTSNPNLYWYRQAAGRGLQLLFYSVGIGQISSEVPQNLSASRPQDRQFILSSKKLLLSDSGFYLCAWGGGNTQYFGPGTRLTVL.

The chain joins TRBV20-1 to TRBJ1-2; D unclear. The CDR3 totals 14 residues. CDR1 and CDR2 (germline): DFQATT, SNEGSKA (reference sequence). V shed 8 bases and J shed 0 bases, with 16 bases lying between them. CDR3 in DNA: TGCAGTTCCAGTGATAAGCGAGCTAACTATGGCTACACCTTC. As protein: CSSSDKRANYGYTF.

The CDR3 DNA follows: TGTGCCACGGAAGAAGGGATAACCTTCGGAGAAAAACTGTTTTTT. This encodes CATEEGITFGEKLFF. This chain joins TRBV6-5 and TRBJ1-4; D unclear. Germline V gene lookup returns CDR1 MNHEY and CDR2 SVGAGI. Trimming took 10 bases from V and 8 from J, leaving 23 bases between them. The CDR3 runs 15 residues.

The rearrangement joins TRBV5-1 to TRBJ1-2, with D perhaps TRBD1 (5 bases). CDR1 is SGHRS, CDR2 YFSETQ, per germline. V was cut by 4 bases and J by 5 bases, with 9 bases left in between. The CDR3 consists of 12 residues. DNA for the CDR3: TGCGCCAGCAGCGTCCAGGGATATGGCTACACCTTC. It is translated as CASSVQGYGYTF.

The rearrangement links TRBV7-2 to TRBJ2-1; D is ambiguous. Germline V lookup: CDR1 SGHTA, CDR2 FQGNSA. Trimming removed 1 base from V and 2 bases from J, with 12 bases in between. CDR3 length: 16 residues. The CDR3 DNA reads TGTGCCAGCAGCTTAGTACGCGGACCGGCCTACAATGAGCAGTTCTTC. It specifies CASSLVRGPAYNEQFF.

The V call is TRBV12-5, the J call TRBJ1-6; D ambiguous. CDR1 is LGHNT, CDR2 FRNRAP, per germline. Trimming removed 3 bases from V and 9 bases from J, with 6 bases in between. This CDR3 has 12 amino acids. The CDR3 here is CASGFLGSPLHF. The CDR3 nucleotides read TGTGCTAGTGGTTTTCTGGGTTCACCCCTCCACTTT. Using reference TRBV12-5 and TRBJ1-6 for the parts outside the CDR3, the full variable domain is DARVTQTPRHKVTEMGQEVTMRCQPILGHNTVFWYRQTMMQGLELLAYFRNRAPLDDSGMPKDRFSAEMPDATLATLKIQPSEPRDSAVYFCASGFLGSPLHFGNGTRLTVT.

This clone appeared once. The rearrangement uses TRBV19 and TRBJ1-1; possibly TRBD1 for D (5 bases). Trimming stripped 4 bases from V and 0 bases from J, with 15 bases between. Germline values: CDR1 LNHDA, CDR2 SQIVND (reference sequence). The CDR3 contains 16 residues. The CDR3 sequence: CASSTYGTGMNTEAFF. The CDR3 bases are TGTGCCAGTAGTACCTATGGGACCGGGATGAACACTGAAGCTTTCTTT.

The V call is TRBV30, the J call TRBJ1-1, with D perhaps matching TRBD1 (5 bases). The germline CDR1 and CDR2 sequences are GTSNPN and SVGIG (reference sequence). V was trimmed by 4 bases and J by 1 base, leaving 10 bases between them. The CDR3 is made up of 13 amino acids. CDR3 protein: CAWTRDGNTEAFF. The CDR3 DNA reads as TGTGCCTGGACCCGGGACGGGAACACTGAAGCTTTCTTT.

The chain is built from TRBV28 and TRBJ2-2; a weak D match, TRBD1 (5 bases). The V end lost 6 bases, the J end lost 6 bases, and 8 bases lay between the germline ends. CDR1 is MDHEN, CDR2 SYDVKM, per germline. The length of the CDR3 is 12 residues. CDR3 sequence (DNA): TGTGCCAGCAGACAGGTCCCCGGGGAGCTGTTTTTT. This translates into CASRQVPGELFF.

The sample holds one count of this clone. The V call is TRBV6-5, the J call TRBJ1-2; 10 bases are a match to TRBD1. V dropped 11 bases and J dropped 8; count of bases not matched to a gene: 17. The CDR3 consists of 15 residues. Germline CDR1 MNHEY, CDR2 SVGAGI. The CDR3 DNA is TGTGCCTCATCGGGGTTAGGGACAGGGGCCGCCGGCTACACCTTC. Its protein product is CASSGLGTGAAGYTF.

This clone was seen once. The J gene is TRBJ1-4, the V gene TRBV29-1, with 7 positions matching TRBD1. The CDR3 sequence is 13 residues long. After removal of 4 bases from V and 4 bases from J, the junction contained 3 bases not matched to a gene. From germline, CDR1 is SQVTM and CDR2 ANQGSEA. Here the CDR3 DNA reads TGCAGCGTTGTGGGGACAGTTAATGAAAAACTGTTTTTT. It encodes CSVVGTVNEKLFF.

A word on this clone: The sample has other DNA sequences that encode this CDR3 too. This chain connects TRBV6-5 to TRBJ1-5, with a tentative D call TRBD1 (6 bases). This CDR3 contains 14 residues. Germline CDR1 and CDR2: MNHEY and SVGAGI. V lost 7 bases to trimming and J lost 0 bases, with 10 bases between them. The CDR3 sequence is CASNPTGSNQPQHF. The CDR3 DNA reads TGTGCCAGCAACCCGACAGGTAGCAATCAGCCCCAGCATTTT.

The J gene is TRBJ1-1, the V gene TRBV7-3, with TRBD1 matching over 9 bases. The germline CDR1 and CDR2 sequences are SGHTA and FQGTGA. After removal of 5 bases from V and 8 bases from J, the junction contained 6 bases not matched to a gene. This CDR3 comprises 13 residues. The CDR3 here is CASSPDRGEEAFF. The CDR3 DNA sequence: TGTGCCAGCAGCCCGGACAGGGGAGAAGAAGCTTTCTTT.

This chain links TRBV28 with TRBJ1-2, with 9 bases matching TRBD1. CDR1 is MDHEN, CDR2 SYDVKM, per germline. The CDR3 totals 15 residues. V gave up 10 bases and J gave up 7 bases; unmatched junction bases: 16. The CDR3 sequence is CATSTGGQGVPGYTF. The CDR3, as DNA: TGTGCCACCTCGACTGGGGGACAGGGAGTACCTGGCTACACCTTC.

This clone appeared a single time. The J gene is TRBJ1-6, the V gene TRBV6-5; perhaps TRBD1 as D (6 bases). The V end was cut by 8 bases, the J end by 8 bases, with 19 bases between. This CDR3 has 15 residues. Germline V CDR1 and CDR2: MNHEY, SVGAGI. The CDR3 DNA reads TGTGCCAGCTTGCTGGGTCAGGGGAAATATTCACCCCTCCACTTT. The encoded protein is CASLLGQGKYSPLHF.